This T cell receptor beta chain appears in the sequencing data of a study of beta chain features in type 1 diabetes. Study information: Across every sample, 107,917,701 sorted cells were examined in total.

CDR1 is MNHNY, CDR2 SVGAGI, per germline (reference sequence). Trimming cost V 3 bases and J 4 bases, with 12 bases left between them. CDR3 length: 14 residues. Every isolated RNA sample was fully reverse transcribed, so sequencing captured expressed TCRB transcripts. Repertoires were generated with immunoSEQ multiplex PCR, while TCRdb's copy carries only in-frame clones and drops some. In the table there are over 700,000 clones, 15% to 20% of which are singletons. Study findings and constraints: A definitive answer on HLA type influencing TCRB rearrangement was not reached here. Type 1 diabetes patients had TCRB CDR3s that were shorter (moderately but significantly so) in all four CD4+ subsets.

For this clone: The antigen remains unidentified.

This receptor was taken from a woman aged 18-29 years in good health. The chain links TRBV6-6 to TRBJ1-1, with no clear D. Sequenced sample: naive CD4+ T cells from blood. CDR3 in DNA: TGTGCCAGCAGTTATGACGGCTGGGGCACTGAAGCTTTCTTT. Protein product: CASSYDGWGTEAFF.